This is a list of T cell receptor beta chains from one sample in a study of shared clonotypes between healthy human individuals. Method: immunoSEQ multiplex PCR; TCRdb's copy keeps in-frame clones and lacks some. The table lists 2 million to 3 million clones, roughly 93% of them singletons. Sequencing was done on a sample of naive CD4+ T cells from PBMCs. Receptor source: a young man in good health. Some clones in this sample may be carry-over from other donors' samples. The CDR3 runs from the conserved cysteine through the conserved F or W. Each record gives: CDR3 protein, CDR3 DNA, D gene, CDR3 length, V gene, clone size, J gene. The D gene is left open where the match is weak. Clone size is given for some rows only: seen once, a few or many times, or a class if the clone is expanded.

CASGLGTSGSTDTQYF,TGTGCTAGTGGACTTGGGACTAGCGGGAGCACAGATACGCAGTATTTT,TRBD2,16,TRBV12-5,once,TRBJ2-3
CASSSYGGRGGYTF,TGTGCCAGCAGCTCCTATGGGGGGCGCGGAGGCTACACCTTC,.,14,TRBV13,few,TRBJ1-2
CASSSRTGTSEKLFF,TGTGCCAGCAGCTCCCGGACAGGGACAAGCGAAAAACTGTTTTTT,TRBD1,15,TRBV7-2,.,TRBJ1-4
CASSKMALQGADYGYTF,TGTGCCAGCAGTAAGATGGCCCTACAGGGGGCAGACTATGGCTACACCTTC,TRBD1,17,TRBV27,once,TRBJ1-2
CASSLGLAGKWEQFF,TGTGCCAGCAGCTTGGGACTAGCGGGGAAGTGGGAGCAGTTCTTC,TRBD2,15,TRBV5-8,.,TRBJ2-1
CASKRDRDYNEQFF,TGTGCCAGTAAGAGGGACAGGGATTACAATGAGCAGTTCTTC,TRBD1,14,TRBV19,.,TRBJ2-1
CASSLGQGYNEQFF,TGTGCCAGCTCACTCGGACAGGGCTACAATGAGCAGTTCTTC,TRBD1,14,TRBV18,.,TRBJ2-1
CASSKTGIWNEAFF,TGTGCCAGCAGCAAGACAGGGATCTGGAATGAAGCTTTCTTT,TRBD1,14,TRBV5-5,few,TRBJ1-1
CASSLDMALRETQYF,TGCGCCAGCAGCTTGGATATGGCCTTGAGGGAGACCCAGTACTTC,.,15,TRBV5-1,.,TRBJ2-5
CAWSTGRPTDTQYF,TGTGCCTGGAGCACTGGGAGACCCACAGATACGCAGTATTTT,.,14,TRBV30,.,TRBJ2-3
CASRLTDTQYF,TGTGCCAGCAGGCTCACAGATACGCAGTATTTT,.,11,TRBV25-1,.,TRBJ2-3
CASSSGTATDTQYF,TGTGCCAGCAGTTCCGGGACAGCCACAGATACGCAGTATTTT,TRBD1,14,TRBV11-2,.,TRBJ2-3